This T cell receptor beta chain derives from a study of blood T cell repertoires in COVID-19. This CDR3 has 19 amino acids. Trimming pared 0 bases from V and 2 bases from J, leaving 23 bases between. The V gene's germline CDR1 is MNHNS and CDR2 SASEGT. Across about two dozen US areas, participants ranged in age from 18 to 89 years. As processed by the authors: How many nucleated cells were present was estimated from reference gene primer amplification. Method: immunoSEQ multiplex PCR; TCRdb's copy keeps in-frame clones and lacks some. V and J calls and clone size are copied from that table; D and trimming were computed from the DNA. The table records about 160,000 clones, around 84% of them present only once.

The chain couples TRBV6-1 to TRBJ2-7; D might be TRBD1 (5 bases). The TCR comes from a man aged 40-50 years who had recovered from COVID-19. The sample taken for sequencing was PBMCs or T cells enriched from blood (not recorded which). In nucleotides, the CDR3 is TGTGCCAGCAGTGAAGCGTTATCCCTCACGGCAGGGTATACCTACGAGCAGTACTTC. Protein product: CASSEALSLTAGYTYEQYF.